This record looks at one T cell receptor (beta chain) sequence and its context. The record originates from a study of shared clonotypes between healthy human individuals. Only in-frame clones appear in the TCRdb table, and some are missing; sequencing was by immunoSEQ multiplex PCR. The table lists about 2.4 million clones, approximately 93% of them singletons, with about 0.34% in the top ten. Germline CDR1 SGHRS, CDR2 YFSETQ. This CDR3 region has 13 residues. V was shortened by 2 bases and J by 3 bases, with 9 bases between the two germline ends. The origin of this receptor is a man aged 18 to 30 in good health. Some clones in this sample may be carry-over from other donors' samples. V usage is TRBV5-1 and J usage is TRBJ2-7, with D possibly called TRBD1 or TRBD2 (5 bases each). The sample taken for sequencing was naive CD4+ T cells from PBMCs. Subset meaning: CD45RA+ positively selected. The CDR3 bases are TGCGCCAGCAGCTTCGAGGGGAACTACGAGCAGTACTTC. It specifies CASSFEGNYEQYF.